The entry that follows covers one TCR beta chain sequence. The specificity of this receptor is unknown. No quality values exist for individual bases; no much larger clone is one base distant. V sheds 2 bases and J sheds 0 bases, leaving 19 bases between their ends. Taken from cysteine to phenylalanine, the CDR3 has 18 residues. The only DNA kept is the CDR3, 54 bases in frame from the first base. Looking up the germline V gene (reference sequence) yields CDR1 MNHEY and CDR2 SMNVEV. This record comes from a study of T cells in Graves' hyperthyroidism and ophthalmopathy (dated by TCRdb to about 2019). Turning to the overall study: Peripheral blood samples were taken at the time of initial diagnosis, prior to any treatment. After blood sampling, hyperthyroidism patients were treated with methimazole at a starting dose of 30 mg daily, and ophthalmopathy patients were treated with high-dose intravenous methylprednisolone. Prospective prediction of ophthalmopathy was tested in an independent validation cohort of 18 to 20 hyperthyroidism patients and 15 to 17 patients who later progressed to ophthalmopathy. The paper describes TCR Vbeta CDR3 sequencing of roughly 130 peripheral blood samples, made up of roughly 45 ophthalmopathy patients, more than 70 hyperthyroidism patients and some 17 progressor patients. To identify TCR V-J signatures that set the groups apart, the researchers used a discovery cohort of 100 patients, made up of 43 with Graves' ophthalmopathy and about 60 with stable Graves' hyperthyroidism. In several Graves' hyperthyroidism patients, the study also compared T-cell repertoires from thyroid tissue with T-cell repertoires from blood. The roughly 91 discovery patients were randomly divided into training and test sets at a 7:3 ratio.

Amplification of TCR beta CDR3 regions was carried out from RNA transcripts. For the first round of RT-PCR on the TCR CDR3, the HTBI primer set was used together with the Qiagen OneStep RT-PCR kit. Libraries were constructed in a second round of multiplex PCR, after which size selection and purification were performed. Paired-end sequencing of the libraries was performed with 100 bp reads on an Illumina HiSeq2000. The published analysis was carried out like this. SOAPnuke was used to process the raw data, throwing out any read that contained adapters or uncalled bases, had a mean Phred below 15, or lacked an exact constant-primer or identifier match. High-quality paired reads were merged using COPE v1.2.5, and each unique nucleotide sequence was defined as a clonotype. MiTCR v1.1 was used to align clonotypes to the IMGT TRBV, TRBD and TRBJ reference segments. The analysis included only V-J combinations with a frequency above 0.0001, which together covered 99% to 99.2% of the repertoires. A TCS score was defined as the ratio between F50 (clonal expansion) and ExV (chaos), using BLOSUM62-based TCRdist between CDR3 peptides within each V-J. Welch's t-statistics and random forest reduced fewer than 600 V-J features to roughly 13, which were used in a naive Bayes classifier (R e1071). The public reads were quality trimmed at Q25 with fastp and then assembled into clones with MiXCR by TCRdb, keeping productive beta chains. Identical CDR3 protein sequences are pooled into one entry, listed with their most common genes and DNA. It is TCRdb's table, rather than the study itself, that gives the V and J calls and clone size. This sample holds hundreds of thousands of distinct CDR3 sequences; around 22% were observed only once. 11% of the sample belongs to the ten largest clones.

Study-level results and caveats: In validation, the model predicted progression to ophthalmopathy with 60% to 71% sensitivity and less than 75% specificity, a median of 6.5 months before onset. Sample size was not statistically predetermined, and investigators were not blinded to group allocation. Most expanded thyroid clonotypes (frequency above 0.001) were also detected in blood, suggesting blood repertoires may reflect thyroid immune responses. Ophthalmopathy was separated from stable hyperthyroidism by a 13 V-J signature model, with approximately 85% sensitivity and about 81% specificity obtained in cross-validation and 80%/75% obtained in testing.

Ophthalmopathy patients had moderately to severely active disease, Clinical Activity Score of at least 3, NOSPECS grade of at least 4, and duration under 3 months. Exclusion was applied to patients with uncontrolled infections, other autoimmune diseases, pregnancy or lactation. Diagnoses were based on clinical symptoms, serum thyroxine and TRAb, thyroid ultrasound and orbital computed tomography. PBMCs were separated from roughly 9.6 ml of fresh peripheral blood using Ficoll-Paque density gradient centrifugation. Total RNA was extracted using Trizol reagent, and RNA quality was assessed on an Agilent 2100 Bioanalyzer.

Sequences were obtained from blood. This TCR derives from a woman aged 25 to 39 with Graves' ophthalmopathy. Recombination linked TRBV27 to TRBJ2-5; the D region possibly corresponds to TRBD1 (6 bases align). The CDR3 loop reads CASSLMVVGGPDQETQYF. The sequenced DNA: TGTGCCAGCAGTTTAATGGTCGTAGGGGGACCAGACCAAGAGACCCAGTACTTC.